This TCR beta chain originates from a study of blood T cells in healthy people across ages (dated by TCRdb to about 2015). Some background on the complete study: In model experiments, template switching captured about one uniquely barcoded TCR beta cDNA molecule for every two T cells. To track age-related changes in TCR beta repertoire diversity, the study relied on deep sequencing normalized with unique cDNA molecular identifiers. The donors were split into four age groups: young (average roughly 15 years), middle-aged (39), aged (approximately 60) and long-lived (roughly 88). To avoid experimental bias, donors of different ages were spread randomly across the sequencing lanes. The study analyzed two additional independent replicas of 1 million unique cDNA reads from the same blood draw for two donors, one aged 18 to 29 and one aged 80 or older.

To prepare the library, 5' RACE was applied. TCRdb names Illumina HiSeq 2500 as the instrument used. A second PCR of about 7 to 12 cycles was run with a J-beta primer mix and a sample-barcoded 5' primer. Each TCR beta cDNA molecule received a unique molecular identifier from a template-switch 5' adaptor carrying 12 random nucleotides. Each sample yielded at least 3 million CDR3-containing paired-end reads. The Mint cDNA synthesis kit, primed by a TRBC-specific oligonucleotide, was used to synthesize first-strand cDNA from all RNA. After uracil-DNA glycosylase treatment, a first 18-cycle PCR used universal primers M1SS and BC2_uni_R on all cDNA. The published analysis was carried out like this. Each sample was normalized by randomly selecting 1 million high-quality reads, each carrying a distinct molecular identifier. Instead of being binned into consensus sequences, reads with shared molecular identifiers were discarded. CDR3 identification, clonotype clustering and error correction used MiTCR with a Q25 quality threshold and the strictest error-elimination algorithm. A nonparametric unseen species model with Euler transformation was used to estimate lower-bound total TCR beta diversity. TCRdb cleaned the public reads at Q25 with fastp, built clones with MiXCR and kept in-frame beta chains. Entries that share a CDR3 protein sequence are merged under the most common genes and DNA. TCRdb, rather than the study authors, made the V and J calls. The sample table lists hundreds of thousands of distinct CDR3 sequences, approximately 55% of them with a count of one. The ten largest clones take up roughly 40% of the sample.

Beyond this particular receptor, the publication reports: Donor CMV infection status was unknown, potentially confounding age-related changes in expanded clonotypes. The long-lived group showed more naive CD4+ T cells, fewer expanded clones and increased TCR diversity than the aged group, suggesting age selection. Bulk unsorted PBMC profiling prevented conclusive comparison of naive and antigen-experienced compartments. Observed TCR beta diversity per million T cells fell roughly linearly with age, and a significant reduction was already apparent by age roughly 40. Total diversity estimates from one million sequenced T cells were considered lower bounds and underestimates. There was a strong correlation between observed TCR beta diversity and the percentage of naive T cells measured by flow cytometry.

Donors were under 40 systemically healthy Caucasian individuals from Russia aged roughly 6 to 100 years. Each donor gave around 9.8 milliliters of peripheral blood, collected into EDTA-treated Vacutainer tubes. Ficoll-Paque density-gradient centrifugation was used to isolate PBMCs, with at least 6.5 million per sample. Trizol reagent was used to extract total RNA from the PBMCs, yielding at least 5.5 micrograms per sample. Naive CD45RAhigh/CD27high T cell percentages were measured by flow cytometry on a PBMC aliquot from every donor. In this sample, this clonotype turned up a few times. Its antigen target is currently unknown. Base qualities are missing; no much larger clone stands one base away. What was sequenced was blood. The receptor comes from a man at least 80 years old in good health.

The CDR3: CASSQDRGTESYEQYF. Here is the DNA: TGCGCCAGCAGCCAAGATAGAGGGACAGAGTCCTACGAGCAGTACTTC. The rearranged chain carries TRBV4-1 and TRBJ2-7; TRBD1 aligns with 7 central bases. Via the germline V gene, CDR1 is MGHRA and CDR2 YSYEKL. V is cut back by 0 bases and J by 1 base, with 6 bases in the junction unmatched. The CDR3 spans 16 residues, from the cysteine through the phenylalanine. The DNA shown is the 48-base CDR3, in frame from base 1.